The next 8 T cell receptor beta chains were all read from a single sample in a study of blood T cell repertoires in COVID-19. Clones were read by immunoSEQ multiplex PCR, and TCRdb kept only the in-frame ones, dropping some. The sample lists 97,000 or so clones; around 87% were seen once. The sequencing sample was made of peripheral blood. Receptors were obtained from a man aged 50 to 60 with active or convalescent COVID-19.

V usage is TRBV7-9 and J usage is TRBJ1-4, with D perhaps matching TRBD1 (6 bases). In germline, CDR1 is SEHNR, CDR2 FQNEAQ (reference sequence). The CDR3 length is 14 residues. Trimming took off 5 bases at V and 8 bases at J, with 15 bases between the two ends. The CDR3 sequence: CASSLGDTEEKLFF. DNA of the CDR3: TGTGCCAGCAGCCTCGGGGACACAGAAGAAAAACTGTTTTTT.

The rearrangement joins TRBV28 to TRBJ2-5; 8 bases match TRBD1. J was trimmed by 4 bases and V by 3 bases; bases with no gene match: 4. Germline CDR1 MDHEN, CDR2 SYDVKM. The CDR3 runs 14 residues. This chain's CDR3 is CASSLGRGRETQYF. The CDR3, as DNA: TGTGCCAGCAGTTTGGGCAGGGGGCGAGAGACCCAGTACTTC.

The genes are TRBV10-3 and TRBJ2-1; D gene uncertain. The CDR3 is made up of 15 amino acids. The germline V gene has CDR1 ENHRY and CDR2 SYGVKD. Trimming pared 2 bases from V and 7 bases from J, leaving 15 bases between. The CDR3 here is CAISEAVSSVNEQFF. In DNA, the CDR3 is TGTGCCATCAGTGAGGCAGTCTCTAGTGTAAATGAGCAGTTCTTC.

The gene calls are TRBV27 and TRBJ1-6; 7 nucleotides match TRBD1. The germline V gene encodes CDR1 MNHEY and CDR2 SMNVEV (reference sequence). The CDR3 extends over 16 amino acids. The trim removed 5 bases at V and 9 bases at J, leaving 13 bases unmatched. Here the CDR3 DNA reads TGTGCCAGCAGTCAAGACGGACAGGTGGAGTTTTCACCCCTCCACTTT. It translates to CASSQDGQVEFSPLHF.

The V and J genes are TRBV28 and TRBJ2-7; the D gene is possibly TRBD1 (7 bases). CDR3 length: 15 residues. Trimming shortened V by 4 bases and J by 4 bases, and 17 bases separated the two germline ends. CDR1 MDHEN and CDR2 SYDVKM come from the germline V gene. The CDR3 here is CASSSPQAGGYEQYF. CDR3 nucleotide sequence: TGTGCCAGCAGTTCGCCCCAGGCAGGGGGGTACGAGCAGTACTTC.

The sample holds a few counts of this clone. This CDR3 is also generated by other DNA sequences in the sample. The gene calls are TRBV10-3 and TRBJ1-2, with D uncertain. CDR3 length equals 13 residues. The germline V gene encodes CDR1 ENHRY and CDR2 SYGVKD. Trimming shortened V by 0 bases and J by 4 bases, and 6 bases separated the two germline ends. DNA of the CDR3: TGTGCCATCAGTGAGTCTGGCTTCTATGGCTACACCTTC. This codes for CAISESGFYGYTF.

The chain has TRBV7-9 and TRBJ1-2; tentative D call: TRBD1 (5 bases). The CDR3 is made up of 13 amino acids. V was pared by 4 bases and J by 4 bases, with 10 bases between. In germline, CDR1 is SEHNR, CDR2 FQNEAQ (reference sequence). CDR3 sequence reads: CASSYTGFYGYTF. In DNA, the CDR3 is TGTGCCAGCAGCTACACAGGCTTCTATGGCTACACCTTC.

The chain joins TRBV19 to TRBJ2-3; TRBD2 aligns across 7 bases. V trimming: 5 bases; J trimming: 2 bases; junction bases outside the gene matches: 4. The CDR3 extends over 14 amino acids. Germline assignment: CDR1 LNHDA and CDR2 SQIVND (reference sequence). The DNA for the CDR3 is TGTGCCAGTAGTTGGGGACTACCCACAGATACGCAGTATTTT. Residues: CASSWGLPTDTQYF.